These 9 T cell receptor beta chains came from one sample sequenced in a study of blood T cells in healthy people across ages. The second PCR ran about 6 to 12 cycles with a sample-barcoded 5' primer and J-beta primers. TCRdb re-called the 5' RACE reads through MiXCR, storing one row per CDR3 protein. The table includes about 1.4 million distinct CDR3 sequences, approximately 59% detected once. Input material: blood. The receptor source for this set is a man aged 18 to 30 in good health.

This chain links TRBV7-6 with TRBJ1-6; TRBD1 aligns across 7 bases. CDR3 length: 15 amino acids. Looked up from germline, CDR1 is SGHVS and CDR2 is FNYEAQ. V lost 4 bases and J lost 9; bases outside the gene matches: 9. Here the CDR3 DNA reads TGTGCCAGCAGCTCTGGACAGGCCGAAAGTTCACCCCTCCACTTT. Translating it yields CASSSGQAESSPLHF. The full variable domain, in which reference TRBV7-6 and TRBJ1-6 provide the parts outside the CDR3, is GAGVSQSPRYKVTKRGQDVALRCDPISGHVSLYWYRQALGQGPEFLTYFNYEAQQDKSGLPNDRFSAERPEGSISTLTIQRTEQRDSAMYRCASSSGQAESSPLHFGNGTRLTVT.

The V gene is TRBV20-1, the J gene TRBJ2-5; no definite D call. The V end lost 4 bases, the J end lost 2 bases, and 5 bases lay between the germline ends. Germline loops: CDR1 DFQATT, CDR2 SNEGSKA (reference sequence). This CDR3 has 11 amino acids. The CDR3 region is CSAIHQETQYF. In nucleotides, the CDR3 is TGCAGTGCTATTCATCAAGAGACCCAGTACTTC.

The V gene is TRBV10-1, the J gene TRBJ1-1; D perhaps matches TRBD1 (6 bases). The CDR3 length is 13 residues. Trimming took 0 bases from V and 7 from J, leaving 9 bases between them. Germline V gives CDR1 WNHNN, CDR2 SYGVQD (reference sequence). In DNA, the CDR3 is TGCGCCAGCAGTGAGTCTATGACAGGTGAAGCTTTCTTT. This sequence encodes CASSESMTGEAFF.

The rearrangement links TRBV15 to TRBJ2-1, with D unclear. The V gene's germline CDR1 is LNHNV and CDR2 YYDKDF (reference sequence). The CDR3 sequence is 15 residues long. The V end lost 3 bases, the J end lost 0 bases, and 9 bases lay between the germline ends. The CDR3 DNA is TGTGCCACCAGCAGTTTCTCCTTCTCCTACAATGAGCAGTTCTTC. Encoded protein: CATSSFSFSYNEQFF.

In regard to this clonotype: This could be a read error, since a much larger clone is one nucleotide away. The chain has TRBV5-1 and TRBJ2-7; TRBD2 matches 9 bases. The ends lost 5 bases at V and 7 bases at J; junction bases unmatched: 19. Germline assignment: CDR1 SGHRS and CDR2 YFSETQ. The CDR3 runs 17 residues. For the CDR3, the DNA is TGCGCCAGCAGATATAGTAGCGGGGGCCGAGCCTACAATGAGCAGTACTTC. Encoded protein: CASRYSSGGRAYNEQYF.

The CDR3 nucleotides read TGCAGTGCTAGAACTAGCGGGGATGGGAATGAGCAGTTCTTC. Translated, it gives CSARTSGDGNEQFF. V and J are TRBV20-1 and TRBJ2-1; 10 nucleotides align to TRBD2. The CDR3 covers 14 residues. Germline loops: CDR1 DFQATT, CDR2 SNEGSKA (reference sequence). Trimming took 2 bases from V and 7 from J; bases not matched to a gene: 5.

This clonotype was counted between two and nine times. The V and J genes are TRBV4-2 and TRBJ1-1; D gene ambiguous. Germline lookup yields CDR1 LGHNA and CDR2 YNFKEQ. V was shortened by 5 bases and J by 6 bases, with 16 bases between the two germline ends. There are 14 residues in the CDR3. The CDR3 is CASSSGPEGSEAFF. CDR3 nucleotide sequence: TGTGCCAGCAGCTCCGGCCCAGAAGGCTCTGAAGCTTTCTTT.

The chain carries TRBV14 and TRBJ2-3; TRBD2 aligns across 8 bases. The CDR3 extends over 15 amino acids. Losses at the gene ends were 5 bases for V and 2 bases for J; bases not matched to a gene: 6. Germline V gene data show CDR1 as SGHDN and CDR2 as FVKESK. Here the CDR3 reads CASSAAGDNTDTQYF. The CDR3, as DNA: TGTGCCAGCAGCGCAGCGGGGGACAACACAGATACGCAGTATTTT.

This clonotype was recorded a few times. The chain links TRBV3-1 to TRBJ2-7; D gene uncertain. Trimming took off 0 bases at V and 6 bases at J, with 6 bases between the two ends. CDR3 length: 12 amino acids. CDR1 LGHDT and CDR2 YNNKEL come from the germline V gene (reference sequence). CDR3 sequence (DNA): TGTGCCAGCAGCCAAGATACGGCCGAGCAGTACTTC. Amino acids: CASSQDTAEQYF.